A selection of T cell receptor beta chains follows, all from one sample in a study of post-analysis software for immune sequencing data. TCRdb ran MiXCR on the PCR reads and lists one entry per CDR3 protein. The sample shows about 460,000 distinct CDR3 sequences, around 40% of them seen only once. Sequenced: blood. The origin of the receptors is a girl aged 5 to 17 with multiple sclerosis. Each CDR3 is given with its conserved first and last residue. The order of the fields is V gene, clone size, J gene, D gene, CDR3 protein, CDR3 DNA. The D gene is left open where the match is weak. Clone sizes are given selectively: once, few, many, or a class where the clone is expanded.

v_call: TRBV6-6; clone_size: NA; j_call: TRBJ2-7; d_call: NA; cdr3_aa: CASTPTGRGYEQYF; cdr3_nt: TGTGCCAGCACGCCCACTGGACGGGGCTACGAGCAGTACTTC
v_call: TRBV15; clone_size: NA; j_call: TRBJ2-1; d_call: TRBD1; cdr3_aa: CATSRAGQGAFNEQFF; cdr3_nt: TGTGCCACCAGCAGAGCAGGACAGGGGGCATTTAATGAGCAGTTCTTC
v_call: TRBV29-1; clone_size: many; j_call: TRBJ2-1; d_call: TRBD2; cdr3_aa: CSVAGTSGRPSSYNEQFF; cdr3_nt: TGCAGCGTCGCCGGGACTAGCGGGAGGCCCAGCTCCTACAATGAGCAGTTCTTC
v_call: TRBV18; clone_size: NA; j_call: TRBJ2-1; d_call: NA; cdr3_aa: CASSPPTGAYNEQFF; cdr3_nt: TGTGCCAGCTCACCACCCACGGGAGCCTATAATGAGCAGTTCTTC
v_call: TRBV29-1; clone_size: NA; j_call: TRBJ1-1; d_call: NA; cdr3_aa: CSTSTGPGGTEAFF; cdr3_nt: TGCAGCACGTCGACAGGCCCGGGGGGCACTGAAGCTTTCTTT
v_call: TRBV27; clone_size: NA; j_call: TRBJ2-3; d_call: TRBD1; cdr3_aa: CASKTDRESTDTQYF; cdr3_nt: TGTGCCAGCAAGACCGACAGGGAGAGCACAGATACGCAGTATTTT
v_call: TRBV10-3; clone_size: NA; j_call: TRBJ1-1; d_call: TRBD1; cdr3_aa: CATRTGMNTEAFF; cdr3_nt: TGTGCCACCCGGACAGGGATGAACACTGAAGCTTTCTTT
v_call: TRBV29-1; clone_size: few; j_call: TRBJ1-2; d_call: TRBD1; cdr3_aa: CSVEDGEGGGDGYTF; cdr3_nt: TGCAGCGTTGAAGATGGGGAAGGGGGCGGTGATGGCTACACCTTC
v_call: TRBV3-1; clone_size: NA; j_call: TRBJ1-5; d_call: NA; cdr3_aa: CAGSQSPDQPQHF; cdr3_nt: TGTGCCGGCAGCCAGAGCCCGGATCAGCCCCAGCATTTT
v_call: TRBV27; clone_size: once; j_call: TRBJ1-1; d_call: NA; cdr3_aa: CASSSPLGTEAFF; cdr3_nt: TGTGCCAGCAGTTCCCCCTTGGGCACTGAAGCTTTCTTT
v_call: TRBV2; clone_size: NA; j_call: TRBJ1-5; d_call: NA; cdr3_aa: CASSDAFRAQHF; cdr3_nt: TGTGCCAGCAGTGATGCGTTTAGGGCCCAGCATTTT
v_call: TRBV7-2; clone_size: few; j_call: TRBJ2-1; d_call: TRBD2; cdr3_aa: CASSKSGLAENEQFF; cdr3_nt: TGTGCCAGCAGCAAATCCGGACTAGCGGAAAATGAGCAGTTCTTC
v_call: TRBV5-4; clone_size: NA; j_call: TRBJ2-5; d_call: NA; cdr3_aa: CASSSWTAKETQYF; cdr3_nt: TGTGCCAGCAGCTCCTGGACGGCCAAAGAGACCCAGTACTTC
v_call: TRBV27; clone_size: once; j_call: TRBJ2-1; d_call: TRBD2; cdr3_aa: CASSLYGLAGVSHNEQFF; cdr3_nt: TGTGCCAGCAGTTTATACGGACTAGCGGGAGTAAGCCACAATGAGCAGTTCTTC
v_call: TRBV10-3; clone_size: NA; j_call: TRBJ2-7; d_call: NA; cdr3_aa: CALASDTYEQYF; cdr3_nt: TGTGCTCTTGCTTCCGATACCTACGAGCAGTACTTC
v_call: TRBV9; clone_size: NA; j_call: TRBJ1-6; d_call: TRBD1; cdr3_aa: CASSVSGTGNNSPLHF; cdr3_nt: TGTGCCAGCAGCGTATCCGGGACAGGGAATAATTCACCCCTCCACTTT
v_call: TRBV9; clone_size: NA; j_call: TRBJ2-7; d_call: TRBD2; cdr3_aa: CASSVDGTNYEQYF; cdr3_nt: TGTGCCAGCAGCGTAGATGGGACTAACTACGAGCAGTACTTC
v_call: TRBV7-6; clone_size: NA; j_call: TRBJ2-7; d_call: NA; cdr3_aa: CASSWGQGGRGEQYF; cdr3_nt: TGTGCCAGCAGCTGGGGGCAGGGCGGAAGGGGCGAGCAGTACTTC
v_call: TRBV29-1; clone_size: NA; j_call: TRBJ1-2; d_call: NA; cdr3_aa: CSVEDRGGIRLGYTF; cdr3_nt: TGCAGCGTTGAGGATCGGGGAGGGATTCGTCTGGGCTACACCTTC
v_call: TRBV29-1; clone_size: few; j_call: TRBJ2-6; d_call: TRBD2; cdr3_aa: CSVVRGAGANVLTF; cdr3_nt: TGCAGCGTTGTCCGGGGGGCTGGGGCCAACGTCCTGACTTTC
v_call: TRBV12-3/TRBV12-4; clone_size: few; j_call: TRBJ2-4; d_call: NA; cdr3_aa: CASSLHRDRNIQYF; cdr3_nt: TGTGCCAGCAGTTTACACAGGGATCGAAACATTCAGTACTTC
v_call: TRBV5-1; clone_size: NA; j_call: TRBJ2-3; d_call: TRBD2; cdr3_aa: CASSSRTSGPTDTQYF; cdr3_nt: TGCGCCAGCAGCTCCAGGACTAGCGGACCCACAGATACGCAGTATTTT
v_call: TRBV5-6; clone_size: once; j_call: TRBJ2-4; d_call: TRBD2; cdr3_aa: CASSLFGGRGTLAKNIQYF; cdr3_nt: TGTGCCAGCAGCTTGTTCGGCGGGAGAGGAACCCTAGCCAAAAACATTCAGTACTTC
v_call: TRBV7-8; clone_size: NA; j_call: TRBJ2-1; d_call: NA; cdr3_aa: CASSLEIDRFYNEQFF; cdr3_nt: TGTGCCAGCAGCTTAGAAATCGACAGGTTCTACAATGAGCAGTTCTTC
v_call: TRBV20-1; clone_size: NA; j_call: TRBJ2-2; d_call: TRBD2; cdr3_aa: CSASSGSGTGELFF; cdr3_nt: TGCAGTGCTTCCAGCGGGAGTGGCACCGGGGAGCTGTTTTTT
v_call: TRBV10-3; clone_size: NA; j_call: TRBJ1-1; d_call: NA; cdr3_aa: CAIKLTATMNTEAFF; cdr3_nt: TGTGCCATCAAGTTGACAGCCACGATGAACACTGAAGCTTTCTTT